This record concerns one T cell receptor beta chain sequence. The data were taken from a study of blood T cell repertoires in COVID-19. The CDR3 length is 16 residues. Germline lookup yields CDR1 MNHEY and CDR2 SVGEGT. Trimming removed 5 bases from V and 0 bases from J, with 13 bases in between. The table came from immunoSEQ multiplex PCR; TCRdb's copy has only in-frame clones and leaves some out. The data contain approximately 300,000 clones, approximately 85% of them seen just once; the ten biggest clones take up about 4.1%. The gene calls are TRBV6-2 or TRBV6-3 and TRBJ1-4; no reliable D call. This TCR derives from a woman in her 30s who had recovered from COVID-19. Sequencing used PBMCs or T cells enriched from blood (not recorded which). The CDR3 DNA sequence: TGTGCCAGCAGTCAAAGGACTGCTTCAACTAATGAAAAACTGTTTTTT. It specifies CASSQRTASTNEKLFF.